This T cell receptor (beta chain) was retrieved from a study of response to subunit inactivated influenza vaccine. One entry per CDR3 protein results from TCRdb running MiXCR on the RT-PCR reads. The data show 500,000 to 650,000 distinct CDR3 sequences, around 8% seen once. The CDR3 covers 13 residues. CDR1 is LNHNV and CDR2 is YYDKDF in the germline V gene (reference sequence). The trim removed 7 bases at V and 8 bases at J, leaving 5 bases unmatched. Sequencing was performed on PBMCs from blood, taken less than 30 months after vaccination. The chain has TRBV15 and TRBJ2-1, with 10 bases fitting TRBD1. The source is a man between 50 and 69 years old who received an inactivated influenza vaccine. The CDR3 reads CATTATGGHEQFF. In DNA form, the CDR3 reads TGTGCCACCACTGCGACAGGGGGCCATGAGCAGTTCTTC.